The source of this TCR beta chain is a study of OX40 agonist ivuxolimab in advanced cancers. The germline gives CDR1 SGHTS, CDR2 YDEGEE. Unmatched junction bases numbered 10, after V lost 6 bases and J lost 4 bases. CDR3 length: 15 amino acids. Sequencing was performed with immunoSEQ multiplex PCR; in TCRdb, only in-frame clones are kept and a portion is missing. This table holds 55,000 to 75,000 clones, about nine tenths found once. The chain joins TRBV5-8 to TRBJ1-2; 9 positions agree with TRBD1. The origin of this receptor is an adult with an advanced solid tumor such as melanoma, head and neck, liver or kidney cancer. The input for sequencing was CD4+ or CD8+ T cells sorted from blood, taken in a trial of the OX40 agonist ivuxolimab. CDR3 nucleotide sequence: TGTGCCAGCACCCCTGGGGACAGGGAAACCTATGGCTACACCTTC. Protein sequence: CASTPGDRETYGYTF.